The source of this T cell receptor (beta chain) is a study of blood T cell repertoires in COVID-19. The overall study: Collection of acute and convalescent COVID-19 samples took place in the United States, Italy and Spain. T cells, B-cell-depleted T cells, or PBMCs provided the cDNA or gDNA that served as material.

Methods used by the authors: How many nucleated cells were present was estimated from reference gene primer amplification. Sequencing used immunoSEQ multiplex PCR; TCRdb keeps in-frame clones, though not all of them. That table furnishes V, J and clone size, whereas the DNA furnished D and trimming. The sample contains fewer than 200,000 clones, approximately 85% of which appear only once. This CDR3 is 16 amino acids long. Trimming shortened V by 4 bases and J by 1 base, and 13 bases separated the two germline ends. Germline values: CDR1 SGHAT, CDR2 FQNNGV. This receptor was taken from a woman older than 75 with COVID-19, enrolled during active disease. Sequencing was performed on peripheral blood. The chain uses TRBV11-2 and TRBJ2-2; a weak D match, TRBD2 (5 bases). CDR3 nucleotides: TGTGCCAGCAGCTGGAGAGGGTGGGGGAACACCGGGGAGCTGTTTTTT. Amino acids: CASSWRGWGNTGELFF.